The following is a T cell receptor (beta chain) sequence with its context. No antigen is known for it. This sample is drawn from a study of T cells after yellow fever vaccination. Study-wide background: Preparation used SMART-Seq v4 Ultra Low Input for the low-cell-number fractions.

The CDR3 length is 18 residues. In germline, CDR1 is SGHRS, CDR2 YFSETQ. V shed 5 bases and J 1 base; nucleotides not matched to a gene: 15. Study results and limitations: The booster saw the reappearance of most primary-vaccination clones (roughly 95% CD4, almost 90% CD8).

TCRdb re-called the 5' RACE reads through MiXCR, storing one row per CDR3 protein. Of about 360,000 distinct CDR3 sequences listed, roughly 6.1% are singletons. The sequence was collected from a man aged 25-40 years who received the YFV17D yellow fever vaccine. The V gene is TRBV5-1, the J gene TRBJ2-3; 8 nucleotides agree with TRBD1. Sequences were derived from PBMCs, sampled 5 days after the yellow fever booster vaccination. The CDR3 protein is CASSAGTGSSMGTDTQYF. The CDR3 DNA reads TGCGCCAGCAGTGCTGGGACAGGATCTTCTATGGGCACAGATACGCAGTATTTT. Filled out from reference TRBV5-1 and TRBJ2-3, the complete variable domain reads KAGVTQTPRYLIKTRGQQVTLSCSPISGHRSVSWYQQTPGQGLQFLFEYFSETQRNKGNFPGRFSGRQFSNSRSEMNVSTLELGDSALYLCASSAGTGSSMGTDTQYFGPGTRLTVL.